The next 29 T cell receptor beta chains were all read from a single sample in a study of cytomegalovirus exposure and HLA in healthy donors. The PCR ran on 60 Vbeta and 13 Jbeta primers. Clones were sequenced by immunoSEQ multiplex PCR, and TCRdb holds only the in-frame ones, with some missing. In all, the sample yields approximately 80,000 clones. Source material: PBMCs. These receptors all stem from a woman under 40 in good health and CMV-seronegative.

The chain couples TRBV6-6 to TRBJ1-1, with 10 bases lining up with TRBD1. Losses at the gene ends were 8 bases for V and 4 bases for J; bases not matched to a gene: 7. The CDR3 consists of 14 residues. The germline V gene encodes CDR1 MNHNY and CDR2 SVGAGI (reference sequence). CDR3 nucleotides: TGTGCCAGCCGGGGGGGACAGGGGCCCACTGAAGCTTTCTTT. Protein sequence: CASRGGQGPTEAFF.

A remark on this clone: Other DNA sequences in the same sample also yield this CDR3. The chain uses TRBV19 and TRBJ2-5, with 8 bases fitting TRBD2. Germline lookup yields CDR1 LNHDA and CDR2 SQIVND (reference sequence). The CDR3 totals 11 residues. J lost 4 bases, V lost 9 bases, and 1 base had no gene match. The CDR3 DNA sequence: TGTGCCAGCAGCGGGGGAGAGACCCAGTACTTC. This translates into CASSGGETQYF.

This chain joins TRBV13 and TRBJ2-7, with D perhaps TRBD2 (6 bases). V lost 5 bases to trimming and J lost 3 bases, with 20 bases between them. In germline, CDR1 is PRHDT, CDR2 FYEKMQ (reference sequence). The CDR3 loop spans 16 amino acids. CDR3 in DNA: TGTGCCAGCAGCCCACAAGGAGGGGCGCGGGTCTACGAGCAGTACTTC. This gives the protein CASSPQGGARVYEQYF.

V and J are TRBV6-5 and TRBJ2-1; 9 bases match TRBD1. Looked up from germline, CDR1 is MNHEY and CDR2 is SVGAGI. The length of the CDR3 is 13 residues. Trimming took 5 bases from V and 6 from J; bases not matched to a gene: 2. CDR3 sequence: CASSPQGANEQFF. For the CDR3, the DNA is TGTGCCAGCAGTCCACAGGGGGCCAATGAGCAGTTCTTC.

The chain recombines TRBV19 with TRBJ2-1; TRBD2 agrees at 8 bases. The CDR3 length is 16 residues. V was clipped by 5 bases and J by 0 bases; unmatched bases: 6. CDR1 LNHDA and CDR2 SQIVND come from the germline V gene (reference sequence). The DNA of the CDR3 is TGTGCCAGTAGTCCCCTACGGGGGGGCTCCTACAATGAGCAGTTCTTC. Protein sequence: CASSPLRGGSYNEQFF.

The chain links TRBV6-1 to TRBJ2-7; TRBD2 matches at 11 bases. The germline CDR1 and CDR2 sequences are MNHNS and SASEGT. V was clipped by 10 bases and J by 4 bases; unmatched bases: 6. This CDR3 region has 13 residues. The CDR3 bases are TGTGCCACCCTCGGGACTAGCGGATACGAGCAGTACTTC. Translating it yields CATLGTSGYEQYF.

J is TRBJ2-3 and V is TRBV25-1, with 7 bases identical to TRBD2. With V trimmed by 4 bases and J by 2 bases, 12 bases remained unmatched. Germline lookup yields CDR1 MGHDK and CDR2 SYGVNS. The CDR3 spans 17 residues. CDR3 loop: CASSGTGTTDYTDTQYF. For the CDR3, the DNA is TGTGCCAGCAGTGGGACCGGGACTACGGACTACACAGATACGCAGTATTTT.

The chain carries TRBV6-1 and TRBJ1-5, with D hard to call. CDR1 and CDR2 from the germline V gene are MNHNS and SASEGT. V shed 4 bases and J shed 1 base, with 11 bases lying between them. This CDR3 spans 15 amino acids. The CDR3 spells CASSGQVGSNQPQHF. CDR3 DNA sequence: TGTGCCAGCAGTGGTCAGGTGGGCAGCAATCAGCCCCAGCATTTT.

The genes are TRBV28 and TRBJ2-7; no firm D call. Germline V CDR1 and CDR2: MDHEN, SYDVKM. With 3 bases removed from V and 7 bases from J, the gap between germline ends came to 10 bases. The CDR3 covers 12 residues. In DNA, the CDR3 is TGTGCCAGCAGTTTGGCAGGCTGGGAGCAGTACTTC. This codes for CASSLAGWEQYF.

The chain uses TRBV2 and TRBJ1-3; no clear D gene. The CDR3 is 14 residues long. CDR1 and CDR2 from the germline V gene are SNHLY and FYNNEI. V dropped 7 bases and J dropped 2 bases, with 12 bases sitting between them. The CDR3 sequence: CASKRGGAGNTIYF. CDR3 bases: TGTGCCAGCAAGCGGGGTGGAGCTGGAAACACCATATATTTT.

This chain joins TRBV6-6 and TRBJ1-2; weak D call: TRBD1 (5 bases). The CDR3 covers 13 residues. Germline lookup yields CDR1 MNHNY and CDR2 SVGAGI (reference sequence). V was cut by 6 bases and J by 3 bases, with 11 bases left in between. CDR3 protein: CASSPDSDYGYTF. The CDR3 nucleotides read TGTGCCAGCAGCCCTGACAGTGACTATGGCTACACCTTC.

This chain joins TRBV2 and TRBJ1-2; D possibly corresponds to TRBD1 (6 bases). V was cut by 9 bases and J by 2 bases, with 13 bases left in between. The germline CDR1 and CDR2 sequences are SNHLY and FYNNEI. The CDR3 has 13 residues. The CDR3 bases are TGTGCCAGTCAGGACAGTGCGAACTATGGCTACACCTTC. Amino acids: CASQDSANYGYTF.

This rearrangement joins TRBV11-2 to TRBJ1-2; D gene unclear. The germline V gene has CDR1 SGHAT and CDR2 FQNNGV. This CDR3 is built from 15 residues. The V gene lost 3 bases and the J gene lost 0 bases, with 11 bases spanning the gap. The CDR3 DNA follows: TGTGCCAGCAGCTTTTCCGGGAAAGCTAACTATGGCTACACCTTC. Translating it yields CASSFSGKANYGYTF. Drawing the rest from reference TRBV11-2 and TRBJ1-2, the complete variable domain is EAGVAQSPRYKIIEKRQSVAFWCNPISGHATLYWYQQILGQGPKLLIQFQNNGVVDDSQLPKDRFSAERLKGVDSTLKIQPAKLEDSAVYLCASSFSGKANYGYTFGSGTRLTVV.

This chain uses TRBV27 with TRBJ1-6; D is unclear. Trimming shortened V by 8 bases and J by 8 bases, and 10 bases separated the two germline ends. Germline CDR1 is MNHEY and CDR2 is SMNVEV (reference sequence). The CDR3 covers 12 residues. CDR3 region: CASGWADSPLHF. Here the CDR3 DNA reads TGTGCCAGCGGATGGGCAGATTCACCCCTCCACTTT.

This chain joins TRBV30 and TRBJ2-1; 10 positions agree with TRBD1. The germline CDR1 and CDR2 sequences are GTSNPN and SVGIG (reference sequence). Trimming cost V 4 bases and J 6 bases; bases outside gene matches: 9. This CDR3 is 15 amino acids long. CDR3 region: CAWKAEGQGRNEQFF. The DNA for the CDR3 is TGTGCCTGGAAGGCGGAGGGACAGGGGCGCAATGAGCAGTTCTTC.

The chain combines TRBV5-4 with TRBJ1-1, with 8 positions matching TRBD1. Germline V gene sequence: CDR1 SGHNT, CDR2 YYREEE (reference sequence). CDR3 length equals 13 residues. The J segment lost 4 bases and the V segment lost 2 bases, leaving 1 base of the junction unmatched. Written as DNA, the CDR3 is TGTGCCAGCAGCTTACAGGGGGGCACTGAAGCTTTCTTT. Translation: CASSLQGGTEAFF. Using reference TRBV5-4 and TRBJ1-1 for the parts outside the CDR3, the full variable domain is ETGVTQSPTHLIKTRGQQVTLRCSSQSGHNTVSWYQQALGQGPQFIFQYYREEENGRGNFPPRFSGLQFPNYSSELNVNALELDDSALYLCASSLQGGTEAFFGQGTRLTVV.

As to this clone: The junction shows a germline mismatch at one end, possibly a read error. V usage is TRBV2 and J usage is TRBJ1-4; 7 bases match TRBD1. Per the germline V gene, CDR1 is SNHLY and CDR2 is FYNNEI. The CDR3 covers 14 residues. The CDR3 region has the DNA TGTGCCAGCAGTGGGGACAGAATTAATGAGAAACTGTTTTTT. It translates to CASSGDRINEKLFF.

This chain joins TRBV4-1 and TRBJ2-1; 7 bases agree with TRBD1. With 4 bases clipped from V and 8 bases from J, the junction kept 5 bases outside the gene matches. The V gene's germline CDR1 is MGHRA and CDR2 YSYEKL. The CDR3 runs to 13 residues. The CDR3 region has the DNA TGCGCCAGCAGCCTAGGGGGCATCGATGAGCAGTTCTTC. Protein sequence: CASSLGGIDEQFF.

This rearrangement joins TRBV28 to TRBJ1-1; TRBD1 matches 7 bases. CDR1 is MDHEN, CDR2 SYDVKM, per germline. With V trimmed by 2 bases and J by 4 bases, 7 bases remained unmatched. The CDR3 consists of 15 residues. The CDR3 is CASSLGDRVGTEAFF. In DNA, the CDR3 is TGTGCCAGCAGTTTAGGCGACAGGGTGGGCACTGAAGCTTTCTTT. The variable domain in full, with the rest retrieved from reference TRBV28 and TRBJ1-1, is DVKVTQSSRYLVKRTGEKVFLECVQDMDHENMFWYRQDPGLGLRLIYFSYDVKMKEKGDIPEGYSVSREKKERFSLILESASTNQTSMYLCASSLGDRVGTEAFFGQGTRLTVV.

The V gene is TRBV2, the J gene TRBJ2-2; 7 bases agree with TRBD2. The V gene's germline CDR1 is SNHLY and CDR2 FYNNEI. CDR3 length: 14 amino acids. V dropped 6 bases and J dropped 7; count of bases not matched to a gene: 8. The CDR3 spells CASRVRRGGGELFF. For the CDR3, the DNA is TGTGCCAGCAGGGTACGACGCGGGGGCGGGGAGCTGTTTTTT.

DNA for the CDR3: TGCGCCAGCAGCCAAGATGACAGGGGCACTGAAGCTTTCTTT. Protein sequence: CASSQDDRGTEAFF. The genes are TRBV4-1 and TRBJ1-1; 8 positions match TRBD1. In germline, CDR1 is MGHRA, CDR2 YSYEKL. The CDR3 runs to 14 residues. The ends lost 0 bases at V and 4 bases at J; junction bases unmatched: 1.

The CDR3 nucleotides read TGTGCCAGCAGTCCGAAGACAGGGCGAGAGACCCAGTACTTC. Encoded protein: CASSPKTGRETQYF. This sequence joins TRBV28 and TRBJ2-5, with 7 bases lining up with TRBD1. Germline V gives CDR1 MDHEN, CDR2 SYDVKM. Trimming removed 5 bases from V and 4 bases from J; junction bases left unmatched: 7. CDR3 length: 14 residues.

The chain uses TRBV5-8 and TRBJ1-1, with 7 bases fitting TRBD1. The CDR3 has 16 residues. Trimming removed 6 bases from V and 0 bases from J; junction bases left unmatched: 11. Germline V CDR1 and CDR2: SGHTS, YDEGEE. DNA of the CDR3: TGTGCCAGCACCCCGGGACAGCGTAACATGAACACTGAAGCTTTCTTT. Translating gives CASTPGQRNMNTEAFF.

This chain uses TRBV6-1 with TRBJ1-1, with D maybe TRBD1 (5 bases). Trimming stripped 4 bases from V and 5 bases from J, with 14 bases between. The CDR3 is 14 residues long. Germline values: CDR1 MNHNS, CDR2 SASEGT. This CDR3 is CASSVYERGTEAFF. CDR3 DNA: TGTGCCAGCAGTGTCTACGAAAGGGGAACTGAAGCTTTCTTT.

This CDR3 is CASSLVGNEQFF. CDR3 nucleotide sequence: TGTGCCAGCAGCCTAGTCGGGAATGAGCAGTTCTTC. The rearrangement links TRBV6-1 to TRBJ2-1; no clear D. This CDR3 comprises 12 residues. Looked up from germline, CDR1 is MNHNS and CDR2 is SASEGT. V was pared by 6 bases and J by 7 bases, with 10 bases between.

The rearrangement joins TRBV29-1 to TRBJ2-5; TRBD2 agrees at 9 bases. The germline V gene encodes CDR1 SQVTM and CDR2 ANQGSEA. The CDR3 is 14 residues long. J gave up 5 bases and V 4 bases, and 8 bases lay outside the gene matches. This CDR3 is CSVGPGLAWETQYF. In DNA form, the CDR3 reads TGCAGCGTTGGTCCGGGACTAGCATGGGAGACCCAGTACTTC. Full variable domain (outside the CDR3, taken from reference TRBV29-1 and TRBJ2-5): SAVISQKPSRDICQRGTSLTIQCQVDSQVTMMFWYRQQPGQSLTLIATANQGSEATYESGFVIDKFPISRPNLTFSTLTVSNMSPEDSSIYLCSVGPGLAWETQYFGPGTRLLVL.

V usage is TRBV19 and J usage is TRBJ2-1; the D gene is possibly TRBD1 (5 bases). Per germline, CDR1 LNHDA and CDR2 SQIVND (reference sequence). V was clipped by 4 bases and J by 5 bases, with 12 bases between them. This CDR3 is 14 amino acids long. The CDR3 bases are TGTGCCAGTAGTACAGGGCTAACCGACAATGAGCAGTTCTTC. This encodes CASSTGLTDNEQFF.

This chain links TRBV5-4 with TRBJ1-1; D unresolved. CDR3 size: 12 residues. Germline CDR1 SGHNT, CDR2 YYREEE (reference sequence). The V gene lost 2 bases and the J gene lost 11 bases, with 13 bases spanning the gap. The CDR3 sequence: CASSFLGREAFF. The DNA of the CDR3 is TGTGCCAGCAGCTTCCTAGGAAGGGAGGCTTTCTTT.

This chain connects TRBV18 to TRBJ1-1; D may be TRBD1 (6 bases). The CDR3 length is 14 residues. CDR1 is KGHSH and CDR2 is LQKENI in the germline V gene. Trimming took off 5 bases at V and 5 bases at J, with 15 bases between the two ends. For the CDR3, the DNA is TGTGCCAGCTCATCGACAGGTTTCGGAACTGAAGCTTTCTTT. It yields the protein CASSSTGFGTEAFF.